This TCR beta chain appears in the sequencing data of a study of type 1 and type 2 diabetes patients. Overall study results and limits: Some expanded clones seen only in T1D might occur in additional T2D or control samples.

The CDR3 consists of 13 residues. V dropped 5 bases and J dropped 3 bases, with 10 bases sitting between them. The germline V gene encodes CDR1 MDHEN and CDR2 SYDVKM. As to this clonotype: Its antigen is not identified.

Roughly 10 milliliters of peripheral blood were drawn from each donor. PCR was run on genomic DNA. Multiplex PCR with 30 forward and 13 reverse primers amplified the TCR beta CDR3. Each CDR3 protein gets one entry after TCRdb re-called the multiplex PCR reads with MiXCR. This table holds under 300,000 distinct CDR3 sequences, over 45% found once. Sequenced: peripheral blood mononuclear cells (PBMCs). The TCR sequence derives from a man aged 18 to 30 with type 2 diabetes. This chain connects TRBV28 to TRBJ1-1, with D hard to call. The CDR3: CASSESTYTEAFF. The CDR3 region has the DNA TGTGCCAGCAGTGAGAGCACGTACACTGAAGCTTTCTTT. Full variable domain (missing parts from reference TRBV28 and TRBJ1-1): DVKVTQSSRYLVKRTGEKVFLECVQDMDHENMFWYRQDPGLGLRLIYFSYDVKMKEKGDIPEGYSVSREKKERFSLILESASTNQTSMYLCASSESTYTEAFFGQGTRLTVV.